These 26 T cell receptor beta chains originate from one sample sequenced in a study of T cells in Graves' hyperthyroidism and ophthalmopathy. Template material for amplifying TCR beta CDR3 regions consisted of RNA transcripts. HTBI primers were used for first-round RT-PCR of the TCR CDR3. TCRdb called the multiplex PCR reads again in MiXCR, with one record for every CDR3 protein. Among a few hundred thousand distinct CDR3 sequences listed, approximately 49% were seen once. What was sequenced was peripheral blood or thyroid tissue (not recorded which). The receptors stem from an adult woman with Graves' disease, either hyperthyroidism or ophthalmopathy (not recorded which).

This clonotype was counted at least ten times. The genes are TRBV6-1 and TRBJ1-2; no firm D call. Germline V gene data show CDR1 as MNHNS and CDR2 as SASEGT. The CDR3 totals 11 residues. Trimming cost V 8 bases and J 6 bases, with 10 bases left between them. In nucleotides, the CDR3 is TGTGCCAGCCCTGATGGAAATGGCTACACCTTC. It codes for CASPDGNGYTF.

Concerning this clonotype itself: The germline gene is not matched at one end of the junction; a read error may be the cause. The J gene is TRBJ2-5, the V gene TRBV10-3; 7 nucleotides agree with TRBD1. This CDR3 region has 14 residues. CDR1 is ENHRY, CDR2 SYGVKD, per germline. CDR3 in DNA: TGTGCCAGCAGTCTCGACAGGGTACAAGAGACCCAGTACTTC. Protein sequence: CASSLDRVQETQYF.

CDR3 protein: CSARDGTRTGELFF. CDR3 in DNA: TGCAGTGCTAGAGACGGCACCCGCACCGGGGAGCTGTTTTTT. V gene TRBV20-1 combines with J gene TRBJ2-2; D remains ambiguous. This CDR3 is built from 14 residues. V lost 0 bases to trimming and J lost 4 bases, with 9 bases between them. CDR1 and CDR2 from the germline V gene are DFQATT and SNEGSKA (reference sequence).

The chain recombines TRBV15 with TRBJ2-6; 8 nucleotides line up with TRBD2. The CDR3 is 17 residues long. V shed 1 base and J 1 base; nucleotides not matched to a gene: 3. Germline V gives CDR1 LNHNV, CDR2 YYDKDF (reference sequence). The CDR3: CATSRGVAGSGANVLTF. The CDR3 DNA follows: TGTGCCACCAGCAGAGGAGTAGCGGGGTCTGGGGCCAACGTCCTGACTTTC.

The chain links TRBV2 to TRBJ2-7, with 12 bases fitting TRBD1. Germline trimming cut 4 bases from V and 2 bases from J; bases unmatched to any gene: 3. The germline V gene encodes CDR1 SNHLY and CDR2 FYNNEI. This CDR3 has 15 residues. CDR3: CASSVRDRGPYEQYF. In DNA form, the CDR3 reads TGTGCCAGCAGTGTCCGGGACAGGGGGCCCTACGAGCAGTACTTC.

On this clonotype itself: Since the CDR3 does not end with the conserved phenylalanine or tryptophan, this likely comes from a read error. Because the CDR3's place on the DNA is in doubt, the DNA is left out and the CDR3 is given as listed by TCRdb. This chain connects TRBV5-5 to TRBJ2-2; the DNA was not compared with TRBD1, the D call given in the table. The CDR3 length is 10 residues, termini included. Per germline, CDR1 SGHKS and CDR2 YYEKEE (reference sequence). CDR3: CASSLGAQGL.

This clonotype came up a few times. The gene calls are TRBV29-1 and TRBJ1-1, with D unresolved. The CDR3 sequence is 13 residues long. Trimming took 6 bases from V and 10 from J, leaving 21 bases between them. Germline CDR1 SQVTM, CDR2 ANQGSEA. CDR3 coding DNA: TGCAGCGTATTCCCCCGGCTTACCGTGGGAGCTTTCTTT. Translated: CSVFPRLTVGAFF.

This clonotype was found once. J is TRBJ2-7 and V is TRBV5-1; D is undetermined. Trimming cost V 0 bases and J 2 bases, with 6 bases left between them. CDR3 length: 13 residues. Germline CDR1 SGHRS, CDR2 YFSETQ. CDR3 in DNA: TGCGCCAGCAGCTTGGGGGATGCCTACGAGCAGTACTTC. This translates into CASSLGDAYEQYF.

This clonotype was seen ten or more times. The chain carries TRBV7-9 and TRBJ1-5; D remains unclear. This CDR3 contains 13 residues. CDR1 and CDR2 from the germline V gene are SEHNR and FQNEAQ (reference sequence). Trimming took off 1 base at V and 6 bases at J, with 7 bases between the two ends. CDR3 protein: CASSLDSPQPQHF. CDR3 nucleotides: TGTGCCAGCAGCTTAGATTCCCCTCAGCCCCAGCATTTT.

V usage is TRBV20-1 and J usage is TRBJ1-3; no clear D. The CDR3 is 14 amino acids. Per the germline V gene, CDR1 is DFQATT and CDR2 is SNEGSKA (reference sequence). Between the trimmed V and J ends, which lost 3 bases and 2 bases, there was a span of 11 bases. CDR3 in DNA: TGCAGTGCTAGGTCGGGAGCAACTGGAAACACCATATATTTT. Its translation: CSARSGATGNTIYF.

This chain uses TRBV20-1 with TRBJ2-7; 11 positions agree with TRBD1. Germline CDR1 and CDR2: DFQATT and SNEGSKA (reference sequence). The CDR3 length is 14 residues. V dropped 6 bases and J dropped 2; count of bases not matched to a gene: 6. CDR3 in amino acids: CSAPPGQGAYEQYF. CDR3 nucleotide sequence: TGCAGTGCGCCACCGGGACAGGGGGCCTACGAGCAGTACTTC.

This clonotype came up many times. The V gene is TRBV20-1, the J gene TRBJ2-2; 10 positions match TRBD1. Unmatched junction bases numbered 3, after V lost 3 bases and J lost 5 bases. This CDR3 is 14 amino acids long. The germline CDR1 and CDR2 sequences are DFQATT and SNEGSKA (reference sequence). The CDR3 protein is CSARTGGATGELFF. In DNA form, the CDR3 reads TGCAGTGCTAGGACAGGGGGCGCGACCGGGGAGCTGTTTTTT.

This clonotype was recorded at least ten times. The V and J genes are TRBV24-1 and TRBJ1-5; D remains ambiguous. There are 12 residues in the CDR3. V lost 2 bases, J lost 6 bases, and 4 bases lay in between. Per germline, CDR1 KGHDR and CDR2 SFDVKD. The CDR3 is CATSDSSQPQHF. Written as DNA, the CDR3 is TGTGCCACCAGTGATTCCAGTCAGCCCCAGCATTTT.

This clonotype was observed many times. CDR3 residues: CSEHARLAGTYEQYF. CDR3 DNA: TGCAGTGAACACGCCAGACTAGCGGGAACCTACGAGCAGTACTTC. The chain carries TRBV20-1 and TRBJ2-7, with TRBD2 matching 11 bases. The germline CDR1 and CDR2 sequences are DFQATT and SNEGSKA (reference sequence). The CDR3 runs 15 residues. Losses at the gene ends were 7 bases for V and 2 bases for J; bases not matched to a gene: 10.

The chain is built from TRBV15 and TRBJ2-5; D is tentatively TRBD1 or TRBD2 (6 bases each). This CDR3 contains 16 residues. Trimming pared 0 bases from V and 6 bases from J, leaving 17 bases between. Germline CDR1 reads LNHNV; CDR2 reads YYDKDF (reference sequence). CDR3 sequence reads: CATSRDTGSGAQTQYF. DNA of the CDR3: TGTGCCACCAGCAGAGATACAGGATCGGGGGCCCAGACCCAGTACTTC. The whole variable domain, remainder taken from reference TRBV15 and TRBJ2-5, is DAMVIQNPRYQVTQFGKPVTLSCSQTLNHNVMYWYQQKSSQAPKLLFHYYDKDFNNEADTPDNFQSRRPNTSFCFLDIRSPGLGDTAMYLCATSRDTGSGAQTQYFGPGTRLLVL.

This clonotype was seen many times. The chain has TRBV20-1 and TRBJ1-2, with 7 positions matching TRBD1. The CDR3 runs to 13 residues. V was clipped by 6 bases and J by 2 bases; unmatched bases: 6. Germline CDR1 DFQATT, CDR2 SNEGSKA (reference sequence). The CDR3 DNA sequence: TGCAGTGCCAGGGGGTGGGAGAACTATGGCTACACCTTC. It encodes CSARGWENYGYTF.

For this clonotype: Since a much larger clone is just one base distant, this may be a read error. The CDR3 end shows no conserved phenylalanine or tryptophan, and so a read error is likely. CDR3 residues: CSASTYYEQYC. The CDR3 nucleotides read TGCAGTGCTAGCACTTACTACGAGCAGTACTGC. The rearrangement links TRBV20-1 to TRBJ2-7, with unresolved D. V lost 3 bases, J lost 3 bases, and 6 bases lay in between. Germline lookup yields CDR1 DFQATT and CDR2 SNEGSKA (reference sequence). CDR3 length: 11 amino acids.

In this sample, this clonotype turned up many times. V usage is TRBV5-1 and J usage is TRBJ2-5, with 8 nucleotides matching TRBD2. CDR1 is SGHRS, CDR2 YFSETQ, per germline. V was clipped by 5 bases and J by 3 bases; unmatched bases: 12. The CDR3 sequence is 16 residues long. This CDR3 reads CASRGGSGGLEETQYF. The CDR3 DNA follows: TGCGCCAGCAGGGGCGGTTCGGGAGGGCTAGAAGAGACCCAGTACTTC.

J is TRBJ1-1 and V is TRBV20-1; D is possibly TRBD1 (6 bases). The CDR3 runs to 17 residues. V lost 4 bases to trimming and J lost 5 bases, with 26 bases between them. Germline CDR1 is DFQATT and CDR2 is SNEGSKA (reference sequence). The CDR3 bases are TGCAGTGCTACTCAACAGGGAGCTTGGGGGGTGGATACTGAAGCTTTCTTT. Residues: CSATQQGAWGVDTEAFF.

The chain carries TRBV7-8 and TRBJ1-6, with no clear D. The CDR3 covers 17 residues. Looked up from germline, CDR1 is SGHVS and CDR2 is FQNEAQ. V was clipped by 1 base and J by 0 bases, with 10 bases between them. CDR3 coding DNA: TGTGCCAGCAGCTTAGATGGAGCTAGCTCCTATAATTCACCCCTCCACTTT. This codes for CASSLDGASSYNSPLHF.

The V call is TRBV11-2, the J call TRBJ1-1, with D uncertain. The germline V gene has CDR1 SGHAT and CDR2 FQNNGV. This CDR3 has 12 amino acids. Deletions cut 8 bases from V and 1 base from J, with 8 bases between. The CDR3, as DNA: TGTGCCAGCCCCGTCCGGAACACTGAAGCTTTCTTT. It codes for CASPVRNTEAFF.

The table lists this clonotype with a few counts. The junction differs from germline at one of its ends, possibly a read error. Written as DNA, the CDR3 is TGTGCCATCAGTGGCCCGGGGGCATATCAGCCCCAGCATTTT. Protein sequence: CAISGPGAYQPQHF. V and J are TRBV6-5 and TRBJ1-5; the D gene is possibly TRBD1 (6 bases). Germline V gene data show CDR1 as MNHEY and CDR2 as SVGAGI. The CDR3 loop spans 14 amino acids.

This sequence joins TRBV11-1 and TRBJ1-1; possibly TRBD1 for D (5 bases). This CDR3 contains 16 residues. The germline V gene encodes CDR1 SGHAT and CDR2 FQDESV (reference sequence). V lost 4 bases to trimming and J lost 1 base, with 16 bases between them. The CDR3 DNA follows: TGTGCCAGCAGCTCCCAGTCAGGGAATCAGAACACTGAAGCTTTCTTT. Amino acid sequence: CASSSQSGNQNTEAFF.

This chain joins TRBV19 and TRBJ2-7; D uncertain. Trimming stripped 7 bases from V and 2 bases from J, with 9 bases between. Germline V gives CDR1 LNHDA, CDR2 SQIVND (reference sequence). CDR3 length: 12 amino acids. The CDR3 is CASKGRTYEQYF. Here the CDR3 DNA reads TGTGCCAGTAAGGGCAGAACCTACGAGCAGTACTTC.

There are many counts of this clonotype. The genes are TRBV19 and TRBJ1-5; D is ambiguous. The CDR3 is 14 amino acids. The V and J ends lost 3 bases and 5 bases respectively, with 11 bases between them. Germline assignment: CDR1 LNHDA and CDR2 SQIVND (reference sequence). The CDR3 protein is CASSMRTADQPQHF. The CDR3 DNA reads TGTGCCAGTAGTATGCGGACCGCCGATCAGCCCCAGCATTTT.

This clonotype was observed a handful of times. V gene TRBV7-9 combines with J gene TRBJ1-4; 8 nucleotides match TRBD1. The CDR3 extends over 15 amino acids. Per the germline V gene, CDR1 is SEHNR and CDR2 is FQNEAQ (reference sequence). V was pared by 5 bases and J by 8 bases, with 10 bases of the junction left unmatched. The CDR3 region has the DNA TGTGCCAGCAGCCACCGGGACAGGAACTACGAAAAACTGTTTTTT. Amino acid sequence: CASSHRDRNYEKLFF.